The entry below describes one T cell receptor beta chain. Its antigen is not known. Assay: immunoSEQ multiplex PCR; the TCRdb copy retains only in-frame clones and omits some. The table includes over a million clones, 95% to 97% detected once. This sample was included in a study of shared clonotypes between healthy human individuals. The study's findings and limits: In this cohort, only blood was sampled, and tissue repertoires likely differ.

Germline-derived CDR1 and CDR2 are MNHNS and SASEGT. The CDR3 is 16 residues long. Trimming removed 0 bases from V and 1 base from J; junction bases left unmatched: 5. Negatively enriched CD4+ T cells were divided by CD45RA into naive and memory. Sequenced material: naive CD4+ T cells sorted from blood. Regarding subset: CD45RA+ positively selected. This TCR was sampled from a man between 25 and 39 years old in good health. The chain carries TRBV6-1 and TRBJ1-1; TRBD1 matches at 7 bases. CDR3 nucleotides: TGTGCCAGCAGTGAAGCTTGGGACAGTAGGAACACTGAAGCTTTCTTT. This sequence encodes CASSEAWDSRNTEAFF.